The 31 T cell receptor beta chains in this list originate from one sample, sequenced in a study of blood T cell repertoires in COVID-19. Profiling relied on immunoSEQ multiplex PCR, and the TCRdb table lists in-frame clones only, not all of them. In the table there are tens of thousands of clones, about four fifths of which are singletons. Sequenced input: peripheral blood. The source is a woman aged 55-69 years with acute or convalescent COVID-19.

The V gene is TRBV27, the J gene TRBJ1-4; D gene uncertain. The CDR3 is 14 amino acids. V was shortened by 3 bases and J by 2 bases, with 7 bases between the two germline ends. Germline V lookup: CDR1 MNHEY, CDR2 SMNVEV (reference sequence). CDR3 amino acids: CASSFASTNEKLFF. CDR3 in DNA: TGTGCCAGCAGTTTCGCCAGTACTAATGAAAAACTGTTTTTT.

The chain has TRBV29-1 and TRBJ2-5; 11 positions match TRBD2. Unmatched junction bases numbered 6, after V lost 4 bases and J lost 2 bases. Germline values: CDR1 SQVTM, CDR2 ANQGSEA. This CDR3 is built from 15 residues. The DNA of the CDR3 is TGCAGCGTTGGACTAGCGGGAAGGCGGCAAGAGACCCAGTACTTC. Translation gives CSVGLAGRRQETQYF.

V usage is TRBV7-9 and J usage is TRBJ2-7, with 8 bases that match TRBD2. Germline V gene sequence: CDR1 SEHNR, CDR2 FQNEAQ (reference sequence). The V segment lost 1 base and the J segment 5 bases; nucleotides outside the gene matches: 7. The CDR3 consists of 15 residues. CDR3 residues: CASSLGAGAGDEQYF. The CDR3 region has the DNA TGTGCCAGCAGCTTAGGAGCGGGGGCCGGCGACGAGCAGTACTTC.

J is TRBJ1-6 and V is TRBV30; D might be TRBD1 (5 bases). Germline assignment: CDR1 GTSNPN and CDR2 SVGIG (reference sequence). V was pared by 1 base and J by 5 bases, with 6 bases between. The CDR3 contains 13 residues. CDR3 sequence: CAWSGQHNSPLHF. In DNA, the CDR3 is TGTGCCTGGAGTGGACAGCATAATTCACCCCTCCACTTT.

V and J are TRBV5-1 and TRBJ1-2, with 9 bases matching TRBD1. J lost 5 bases, V lost 0 bases, and 17 bases had no gene match. The CDR3 sequence is 19 residues long. The germline V gene encodes CDR1 SGHRS and CDR2 YFSETQ. CDR3 nucleotide sequence: TGCGCCAGCAGCTTGGGGCCGGACAGGGGCCACCCCGTTCAGTATGGCTACACCTTC. This encodes CASSLGPDRGHPVQYGYTF. Based on the CDR3 plus reference TRBV5-1 and TRBJ1-2, the full variable domain is KAGVTQTPRYLIKTRGQQVTLSCSPISGHRSVSWYQQTPGQGLQFLFEYFSETQRNKGNFPGRFSGRQFSNSRSEMNVSTLELGDSALYLCASSLGPDRGHPVQYGYTFGSGTRLTVV.

This clone was observed a few times. The chain carries TRBV7-9 and TRBJ2-3; 11 nucleotides match TRBD2. Germline CDR1 is SEHNR and CDR2 is FQNEAQ (reference sequence). This CDR3 spans 18 amino acids. Trimming at V came to 5 bases and at J to 3 bases, leaving 13 bases not matched to a gene. The DNA of the CDR3 is TGTGCCAGCAGCCTAAAGGTGCGACTAGCGGGGAAAACAGATACGCAGTATTTT. Translating gives CASSLKVRLAGKTDTQYF.

The chain links TRBV5-1 to TRBJ2-7, with a tentative D call TRBD1 (5 bases). The CDR3 consists of 13 residues. V lost 4 bases and J 3 bases, leaving 11 bases between the germline ends. Germline-derived CDR1 and CDR2 are SGHRS and YFSETQ. The CDR3 nucleotides are TGCGCCAGCAGCCGAGACAGTCTCTACGAGCAGTACTTC. Protein: CASSRDSLYEQYF.

The chain couples TRBV12-5 to TRBJ1-1; 9 bases are shared with TRBD1. V was clipped by 1 base and J by 3 bases; unmatched bases: 6. CDR3 length: 16 amino acids. Germline CDR1 and CDR2: LGHNT and FRNRAP. The CDR3 DNA is TGTGCTAGTGGTTTGGACACGGGACAGGGTCACACTGAAGCTTTCTTT. Translation gives CASGLDTGQGHTEAFF. The variable domain in full, completed from reference TRBV12-5 and TRBJ1-1, reads DARVTQTPRHKVTEMGQEVTMRCQPILGHNTVFWYRQTMMQGLELLAYFRNRAPLDDSGMPKDRFSAEMPDATLATLKIQPSEPRDSAVYFCASGLDTGQGHTEAFFGQGTRLTVV.

This clone was recorded once. V is TRBV10-1 and J is TRBJ2-3; TRBD2 matches 7 bases. The CDR3 runs 14 residues. Trimming cost V 3 bases and J 2 bases; bases outside gene matches: 2. The germline gives CDR1 WNHNN, CDR2 SYGVQD (reference sequence). This chain's CDR3 is CASSDRLATDTQYF. The CDR3 bases are TGCGCCAGCAGTGATAGACTAGCCACAGATACGCAGTATTTT.

This clone was observed a single time. The rearrangement joins TRBV3-1 (or the pseudogene TRBV3-2) to TRBJ2-1, with 11 bases matching TRBD1. This CDR3 comprises 15 residues. V lost 4 bases and J lost 7; bases outside the gene matches: 6. Germline V CDR1 and CDR2: LGHDT, YNNKEL (reference sequence). CDR3 in DNA: TGTGCCAGCAGCCCCGGACAGGGGGCCCCTAATGAGCAGTTCTTC. Encoded protein: CASSPGQGAPNEQFF.

The chain has TRBV7-9 and TRBJ1-3; D not certain. The CDR3 sequence is 15 residues long. Germline CDR1 is SEHNR and CDR2 is FQNEAQ (reference sequence). The V end was cut by 1 base, the J end by 2 bases, with 9 bases between. The CDR3 sequence is CASSLGSGPGNTIYF. CDR3 coding DNA: TGTGCCAGCAGCTTAGGGTCAGGTCCTGGAAACACCATATATTTT.

The V and J genes are TRBV28 and TRBJ1-1; tentatively, D is TRBD1 (5 bases). Between the trimmed V and J ends, which lost 7 bases and 4 bases, there was a span of 19 bases. This CDR3 is 15 amino acids long. The germline CDR1 and CDR2 sequences are MDHEN and SYDVKM. For the CDR3, the DNA is TGTGCCAGCACCCTGGTGGGAGGGGATAGCACTGAAGCTTTCTTT. Protein: CASTLVGGDSTEAFF.

Written as DNA, the CDR3 is TGTGCCAGCAGTAGTATAGACAGGGGGATCTACAAAAACATTCAGTACTTC. It is translated as CASSSIDRGIYKNIQYF. This chain links TRBV28 with TRBJ2-4; TRBD1 agrees at 9 bases. The germline CDR1 and CDR2 sequences are MDHEN and SYDVKM. After removal of 5 bases from V and 3 bases from J, the junction contained 11 bases not matched to a gene. The CDR3 extends over 17 amino acids.

The gene calls are TRBV6-5 and TRBJ1-5; 8 bases fit TRBD1. The V and J ends lost 6 bases and 1 base, in that order; junction bases with no gene match: 2. Germline V gives CDR1 MNHEY, CDR2 SVGAGI. This CDR3 has 14 residues. The CDR3 DNA sequence: TGTGCCAGCAGCCGGGACAGGAGCAATCAGCCCCAGCATTTT. Protein product: CASSRDRSNQPQHF.

The chain uses TRBV5-4 and TRBJ2-5, with D possibly TRBD1 on 6 matching bases. Between the trimmed V and J ends, which lost 0 bases and 4 bases, there was a span of 10 bases. The CDR3 runs to 14 residues. Germline CDR1 and CDR2: SGHNT and YYREEE (reference sequence). The CDR3 protein is CASSLDRDRETQYF. The CDR3 DNA sequence: TGTGCCAGCAGCTTGGACAGGGATCGAGAGACCCAGTACTTC.

This clone appeared once. This sequence joins TRBV7-9 and TRBJ1-2; D gene unclear. Trimming took off 1 base at V and 10 bases at J, with 10 bases between the two ends. Germline CDR1 SEHNR, CDR2 FQNEAQ (reference sequence). This CDR3 comprises 12 residues. The CDR3 here is CASSLGATNYTF. In nucleotides, the CDR3 is TGTGCCAGCAGCTTAGGCGCAACTAACTACACCTTC.

The chain is built from TRBV7-2 and TRBJ1-2, with 10 nucleotides matching TRBD1. The CDR3 consists of 17 residues. CDR1 and CDR2 (germline): SGHTA, FQGNSA. Trimming at V came to 2 bases and at J to 7 bases, leaving 13 bases not matched to a gene. This CDR3 is CASSLYRRQGASSGYTF. CDR3 DNA: TGTGCCAGCAGCTTATACCGAAGACAGGGGGCTAGTTCTGGCTACACCTTC.

This rearrangement joins TRBV25-1 to TRBJ2-7, with 7 bases lining up with TRBD1. This CDR3 is built from 13 residues. Losses at the gene ends were 6 bases for V and 6 bases for J; bases not matched to a gene: 8. The germline CDR1 and CDR2 sequences are MGHDK and SYGVNS. The CDR3 DNA follows: TGTGCCAGCAGCCCCGGACAGGTCGGCGAGCAGTACTTC. Translation: CASSPGQVGEQYF.

The chain couples TRBV24-1 to TRBJ2-1; 7 nucleotides line up with TRBD1. Germline CDR1 and CDR2: KGHDR and SFDVKD. The CDR3 is 16 residues long. V lost 4 bases to trimming and J lost 5 bases; unmatched junction nucleotides: 10. CDR3 DNA sequence: TGTGCCACCAGTGACTTAAGGACAGGTCTCGACAATGAGCAGTTCTTC. Protein: CATSDLRTGLDNEQFF.

V and J are TRBV4-1 and TRBJ2-7; D is uncertain. CDR1 is MGHRA, CDR2 YSYEKL, per germline. Trimming removed 5 bases from V and 7 bases from J, with 15 bases in between. The CDR3 spans 13 residues. The CDR3 is CASSGASAKEQYF. CDR3 in DNA: TGCGCCAGCAGCGGCGCCAGCGCCAAAGAGCAGTACTTC.

This clone was observed a few times. The chain uses TRBV6-2 or TRBV6-3 and TRBJ2-3; 12 bases are a match to TRBD2. CDR1 and CDR2 (germline): MNHEY, SVGEGT. Unmatched junction bases numbered 7, after V lost 2 bases and J lost 10 bases. The CDR3 sequence is 15 residues long. The CDR3 loop is CASSYVTSGRSPQYF. CDR3 nucleotide sequence: TGTGCCAGCAGTTACGTGACTAGCGGGAGATCGCCGCAGTATTTT.

The chain has TRBV10-1 and TRBJ2-1; 8 positions agree with TRBD2. Germline V gene data show CDR1 as WNHNN and CDR2 as SYGVQD (reference sequence). Trimming took 6 bases from V and 0 from J; bases not matched to a gene: 25. This CDR3 region has 22 residues. CDR3 amino acids: CASSRSLPAGASKISSYNEQFF. The CDR3 region has the DNA TGCGCCAGCAGCCGGAGCTTGCCAGCGGGGGCTTCTAAAATAAGCTCCTACAATGAGCAGTTCTTC.

The gene calls are TRBV9 and TRBJ2-3, with 7 bases identical to TRBD1. CDR1 is SGDLS, CDR2 YYNGEE, per germline. The CDR3 consists of 17 residues. With 0 bases clipped from V and 3 bases from J, the junction kept 10 bases outside the gene matches. The CDR3 protein is CASSVVGGTGATDTQYF. CDR3 nucleotides: TGTGCCAGCAGCGTAGTAGGGGGAACAGGGGCGACAGATACGCAGTATTTT.

The chain uses TRBV3-1 (or the pseudogene TRBV3-2) and TRBJ1-1; D may be TRBD1 (5 bases). Trimming took 4 bases from V and 0 from J, leaving 9 bases between them. Germline V gene sequence: CDR1 LGHDT, CDR2 YNNKEL (reference sequence). CDR3 length: 14 residues. The CDR3 here is CASSPLTVNTEAFF. CDR3 DNA sequence: TGTGCCAGCAGCCCTCTGACAGTGAACACTGAAGCTTTCTTT.

The chain links TRBV5-1 to TRBJ2-1; 9 bases line up with TRBD1. Trimming at V came to 1 base and at J to 5 bases, leaving 4 bases not matched to a gene. CDR3 length equals 15 residues. Germline CDR1 reads SGHRS; CDR2 reads YFSETQ. The CDR3 reads CASSLSGTGNNEQFF. The CDR3 coding sequence is TGCGCCAGCAGCTTGAGCGGGACAGGGAACAATGAGCAGTTCTTC.

CDR3 in amino acids: CASEFSSEQFF. In DNA, the CDR3 is TGTGCCAGCGAGTTTAGCTCAGAGCAGTTCTTC. The chain carries TRBV2 and TRBJ2-1; D gene uncertain. Between the trimmed V and J ends, which lost 8 bases and 10 bases, there was a span of 12 bases. This CDR3 comprises 11 residues. In germline, CDR1 is SNHLY, CDR2 FYNNEI.

The chain is built from TRBV5-5 and TRBJ1-6; D gene ambiguous. The CDR3 has 15 residues. Germline V gives CDR1 SGHKS, CDR2 YYEKEE (reference sequence). Trimming took off 2 bases at V and 7 bases at J, with 13 bases between the two ends. The CDR3 region is CASSFSHTSNSPLHF. CDR3 DNA: TGTGCCAGCAGCTTCTCCCACACATCGAATTCACCCCTCCACTTT.

The CDR3 DNA follows: TGTGCCAGCAGCCCTATAAGGAGGGTGGGTACCTACGAGCAGTACTTC. Encoded protein: CASSPIRRVGTYEQYF. The rearrangement links TRBV6-2 or TRBV6-3 to TRBJ2-7; D possibly corresponds to TRBD2 (6 bases). The germline V gene has CDR1 MNHEY and CDR2 SVGEGT. Trimming pared 6 bases from V and 2 bases from J, leaving 20 bases between. The CDR3 has 16 residues.

The chain employs TRBV7-6 and TRBJ2-3, with TRBD1 identical over 8 bases. After removal of 5 bases from V and 9 bases from J, the junction contained 7 bases not matched to a gene. The CDR3 consists of 13 residues. Germline V gives CDR1 SGHVS, CDR2 FNYEAQ. DNA of the CDR3: TGTGCCAGCAGCCGGCGGACAGGGAAGACGCAGTATTTT. Translating gives CASSRRTGKTQYF.

V gene TRBV18 combines with J gene TRBJ2-5; D is possibly TRBD1 (5 bases). V was trimmed by 2 bases and J by 5 bases, leaving 12 bases between them. CDR3 length: 14 residues. Germline V lookup: CDR1 KGHSH, CDR2 LQKENI. The CDR3 is CASSPRQKTETQYF. In DNA form, the CDR3 reads TGTGCCAGCTCACCAAGACAGAAGACGGAGACCCAGTACTTC.

This chain joins TRBV28 and TRBJ1-2; D remains ambiguous. V gave up 6 bases and J gave up 8 bases, with 16 bases separating them. The CDR3 sequence is 13 residues long. Germline CDR1 is MDHEN and CDR2 is SYDVKM. The CDR3 coding sequence is TGTGCCAGCAGACCCGAGTGGGTGGGCGGCTACACCTTC. This codes for CASRPEWVGGYTF.